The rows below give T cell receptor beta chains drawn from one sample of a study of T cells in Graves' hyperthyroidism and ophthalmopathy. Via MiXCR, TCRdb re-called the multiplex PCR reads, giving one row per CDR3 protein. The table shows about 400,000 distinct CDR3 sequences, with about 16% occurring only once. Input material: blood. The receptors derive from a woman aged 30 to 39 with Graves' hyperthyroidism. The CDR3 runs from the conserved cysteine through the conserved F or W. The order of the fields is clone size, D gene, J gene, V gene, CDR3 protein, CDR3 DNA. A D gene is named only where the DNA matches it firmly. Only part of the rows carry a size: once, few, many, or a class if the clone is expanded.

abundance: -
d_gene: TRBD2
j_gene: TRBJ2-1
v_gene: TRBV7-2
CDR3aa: CASSFRPSGSFGNEQFF
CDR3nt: TGTGCCAGCAGCTTTCGTCCTAGCGGGAGTTTCGGGAATGAGCAGTTCTTC

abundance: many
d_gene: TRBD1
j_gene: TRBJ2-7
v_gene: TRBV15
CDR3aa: CATSRDLTGVSYEQYF
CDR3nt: TGTGCCACCAGCAGAGATTTGACAGGGGTCTCCTACGAGCAGTACTTC

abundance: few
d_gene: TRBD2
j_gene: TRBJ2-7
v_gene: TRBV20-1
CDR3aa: CSAREGGRVYEQYF
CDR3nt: TGCAGTGCTAGAGAGGGCGGGAGGGTGTACGAGCAGTACTTC

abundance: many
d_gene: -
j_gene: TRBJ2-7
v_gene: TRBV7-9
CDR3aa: CASSLASGEGIYEQYF
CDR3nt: TGTGCCAGCAGCTTAGCTTCGGGGGAAGGGATCTACGAGCAGTACTTC

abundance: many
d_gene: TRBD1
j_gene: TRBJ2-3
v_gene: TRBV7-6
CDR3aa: CASSLEWDRRSTDTQYF
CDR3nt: TGTGCCAGCAGCTTAGAATGGGACAGGAGAAGCACAGATACGCAGTATTTT

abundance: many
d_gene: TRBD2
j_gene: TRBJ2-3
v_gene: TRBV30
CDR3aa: CAWRSRLAGDTQYF
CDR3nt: TGTGCCTGGAGATCGAGACTAGCCGGAGATACGCAGTATTTT

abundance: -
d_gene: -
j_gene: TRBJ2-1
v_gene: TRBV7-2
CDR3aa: CASSPDSQNEQFF
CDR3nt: TGTGCCAGCAGCCCCGATAGCCAGAATGAGCAGTTCTTC

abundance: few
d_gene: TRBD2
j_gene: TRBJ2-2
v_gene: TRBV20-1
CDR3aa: CSARFRTSGNTGELFF
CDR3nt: TGCAGTGCTAGGTTTCGGACTAGCGGGAACACCGGGGAGCTGTTTTTT

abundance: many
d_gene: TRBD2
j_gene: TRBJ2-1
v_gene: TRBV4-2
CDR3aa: CASSQDPPGGRIRYNEQFF
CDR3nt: TGTGCCAGCAGCCAAGATCCCCCGGGCGGGAGAATTCGGTACAATGAGCAGTTCTTC

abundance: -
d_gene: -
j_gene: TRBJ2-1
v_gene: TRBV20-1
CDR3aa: CSARVPPNEQFF
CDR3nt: TGCAGTGCTAGAGTCCCACCCAATGAGCAGTTCTTC

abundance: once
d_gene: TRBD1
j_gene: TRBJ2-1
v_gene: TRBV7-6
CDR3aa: CASSSQTGNEQFF
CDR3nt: TGTGCCAGCAGCTCCCAGACAGGGAATGAGCAGTTCTTC

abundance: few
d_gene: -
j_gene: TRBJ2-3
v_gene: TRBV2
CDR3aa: CASSDWLAQKDTQYF
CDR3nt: TGTGCCAGCAGTGACTGGCTAGCGCAAAAGGATACGCAGTATTTT

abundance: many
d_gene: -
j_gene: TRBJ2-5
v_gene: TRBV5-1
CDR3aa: CASSPGTETGTQYF
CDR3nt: TGCGCCAGCAGCCCCGGGACGGAGACCGGGACCCAGTACTTC

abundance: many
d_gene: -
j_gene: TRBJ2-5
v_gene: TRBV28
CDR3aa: CASSIGGRKETQYF
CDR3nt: TGTGCCAGCAGTATCGGAGGCAGAAAGGAGACCCAGTACTTC

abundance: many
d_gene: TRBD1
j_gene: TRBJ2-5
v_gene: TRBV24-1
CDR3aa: CATSATGGYQETQYF
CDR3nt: TGTGCCACCAGCGCGACAGGGGGCTACCAAGAGACCCAGTACTTC

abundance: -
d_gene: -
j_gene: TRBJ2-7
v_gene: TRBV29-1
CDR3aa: CSVGITYEQYF
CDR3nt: TGCAGCGTTGGGATAACCTACGAGCAGTACTTC

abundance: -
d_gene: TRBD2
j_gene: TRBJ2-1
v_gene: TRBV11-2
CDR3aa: CASSLVGTSHNEQFF
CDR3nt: TGTGCCAGCAGCTTAGTTGGGACTAGCCACAATGAGCAGTTCTTC

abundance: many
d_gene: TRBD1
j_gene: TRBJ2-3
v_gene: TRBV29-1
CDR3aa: CSVATGAGTDTQYF
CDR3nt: TGCAGCGTTGCCACAGGGGCGGGCACAGATACGCAGTATTTT

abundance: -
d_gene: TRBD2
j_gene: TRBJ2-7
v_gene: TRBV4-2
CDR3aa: CASSQVAGGEYEQYF
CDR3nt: TGTGCCAGCAGCCAAGTAGCGGGAGGGGAGTACGAGCAGTACTTC

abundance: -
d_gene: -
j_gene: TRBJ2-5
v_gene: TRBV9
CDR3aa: CTSSQGRAETQYF
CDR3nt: TGTACCAGCAGCCAGGGCAGGGCAGAGACCCAGTACTTC

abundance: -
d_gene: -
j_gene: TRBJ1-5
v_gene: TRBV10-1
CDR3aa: CASSRIRVIGALREYSNQPQHF
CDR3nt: TGCGCCAGCAGTAGGATTCGGGTTATCGGGGCCCTACGTGAATATAGCAATCAGCCCCAGCATTTT

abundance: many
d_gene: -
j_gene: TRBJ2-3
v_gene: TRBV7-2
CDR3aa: CASSRGSYYLTSTDTQYF
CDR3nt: TGTGCCAGCAGCAGAGGTAGTTACTACCTCACTAGCACAGATACGCAGTATTTT

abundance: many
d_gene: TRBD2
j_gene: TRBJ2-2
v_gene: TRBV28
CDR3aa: CASSLFWREYGGGELFF
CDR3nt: TGTGCCAGCAGTTTGTTTTGGCGGGAGTACGGGGGCGGGGAGCTGTTTTTT

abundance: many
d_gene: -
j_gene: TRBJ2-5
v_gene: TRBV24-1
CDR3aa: CATSDPTHQETQYF
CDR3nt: TGTGCCACCAGTGATCCTACCCACCAAGAGACCCAGTACTTC

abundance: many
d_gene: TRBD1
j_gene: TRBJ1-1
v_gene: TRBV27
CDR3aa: CASSVSTGGHTEAFF
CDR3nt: TGTGCCAGCAGTGTATCGACAGGGGGCCATACTGAAGCTTTCTTT

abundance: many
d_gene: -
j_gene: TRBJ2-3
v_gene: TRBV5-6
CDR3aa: CASSLDRGPSGRRRVATDTQYF
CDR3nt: TGTGCCAGCAGCTTGGACAGGGGCCCCTCTGGGCGGAGGAGGGTTGCAACAGATACGCAGTATTTT

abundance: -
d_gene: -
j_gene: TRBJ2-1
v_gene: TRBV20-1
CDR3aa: CSAKSWRNYNEQFF
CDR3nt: TGCAGTGCCAAGAGTTGGCGGAACTACAATGAGCAGTTCTTC

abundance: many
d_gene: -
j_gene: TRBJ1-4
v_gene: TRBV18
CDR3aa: CASSKDPMVGNEKLFF
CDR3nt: TGTGCCAGCTCAAAAGACCCAATGGTCGGAAACGAAAAACTGTTTTTT

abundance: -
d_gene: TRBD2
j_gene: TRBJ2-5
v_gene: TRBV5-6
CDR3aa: CASSSGTSGRVRETQYF
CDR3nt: TGTGCCAGCAGCTCCGGGACTAGCGGGAGGGTAAGAGAGACCCAGTACTTC

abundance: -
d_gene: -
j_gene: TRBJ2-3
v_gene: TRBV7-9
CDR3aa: CASSLIQGSDTQYF
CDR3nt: TGTGCCAGCAGCTTAATCCAGGGTTCGGATACGCAGTATTTT

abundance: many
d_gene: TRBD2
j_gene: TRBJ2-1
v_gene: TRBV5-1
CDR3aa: CASSYTSGGDNEQFF
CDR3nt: TGCGCCAGCAGCTATACTAGCGGGGGGGACAATGAGCAGTTCTTC

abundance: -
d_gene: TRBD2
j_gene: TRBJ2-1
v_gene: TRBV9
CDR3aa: CASSVASGLVSEQFF
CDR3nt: TGTGCCAGCAGCGTAGCTAGCGGACTAGTCTCTGAGCAGTTCTTC

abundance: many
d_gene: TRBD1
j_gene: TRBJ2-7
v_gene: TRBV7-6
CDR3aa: CASSLGTGGEQYF
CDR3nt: TGTGCCAGCAGCTTAGGCACAGGGGGCGAGCAGTACTTC

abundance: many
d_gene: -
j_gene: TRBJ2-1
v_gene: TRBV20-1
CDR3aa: CSAINGLRGSEQFF
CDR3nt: TGCAGTGCGATTAACGGGTTAAGGGGTAGTGAGCAGTTCTTC

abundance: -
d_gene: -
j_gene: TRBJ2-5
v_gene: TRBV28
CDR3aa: CACSLRGSGVGETQYF
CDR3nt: TGTGCCTGCAGTTTAAGGGGCTCGGGGGTGGGAGAGACCCAGTACTTC

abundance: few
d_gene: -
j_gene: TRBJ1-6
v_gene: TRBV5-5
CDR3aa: CASSRDTDYNSPLHF
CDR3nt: TGTGCCAGCAGCAGAGACACGGACTATAATTCACCCCTCCACTTT